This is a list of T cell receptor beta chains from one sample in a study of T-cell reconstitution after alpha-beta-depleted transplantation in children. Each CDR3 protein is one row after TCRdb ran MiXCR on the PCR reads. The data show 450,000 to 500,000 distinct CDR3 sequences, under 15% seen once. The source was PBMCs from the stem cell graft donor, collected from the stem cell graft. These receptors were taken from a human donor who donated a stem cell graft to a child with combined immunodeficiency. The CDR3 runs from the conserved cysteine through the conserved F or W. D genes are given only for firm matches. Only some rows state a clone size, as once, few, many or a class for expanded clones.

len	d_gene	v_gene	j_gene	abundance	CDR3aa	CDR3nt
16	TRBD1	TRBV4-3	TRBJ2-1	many	CASSQDKGQGADEQFF	TGCGCCAGCAGCCAAGATAAGGGACAGGGGGCGGATGAGCAGTTCTTC
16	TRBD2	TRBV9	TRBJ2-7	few	CASSVVRLAGGLEQYF	TGTGCCAGCAGCGTAGTTAGACTAGCGGGAGGGCTCGAGCAGTACTTC
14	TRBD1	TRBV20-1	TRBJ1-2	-	CSARLVDRVYGYTF	TGCAGTGCTAGACTCGTCGACAGGGTCTATGGCTACACCTTC
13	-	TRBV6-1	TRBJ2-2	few	CASGTGGTGELFF	TGTGCCAGCGGAACCGGGGGCACCGGGGAGCTGTTTTTT
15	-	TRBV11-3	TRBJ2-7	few	CASSLDPRAYTEQYF	TGTGCCAGCAGCTTAGATCCCCGGGCCTACACCGAGCAGTACTTC
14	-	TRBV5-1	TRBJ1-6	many	CASSSQAGNSPLHF	TGCGCCAGCAGCTCGCAGGCGGGCAATTCACCCCTCCACTTT
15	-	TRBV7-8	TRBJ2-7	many	CASSSRLGLASEQYF	TGTGCCAGCAGCTCCCGTTTGGGCCTCGCCTCCGAGCAGTACTTC
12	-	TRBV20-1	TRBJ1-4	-	CSAEARGEKLFF	TGCAGTGCCGAAGCCCGGGGTGAAAAACTGTTTTTT
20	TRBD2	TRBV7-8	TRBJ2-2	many	CASSLGGRRLAGRDTGELFF	TGTGCCAGCAGCTTAGGGGGACGGCGACTAGCGGGACGAGACACCGGGGAGCTGTTTTTT
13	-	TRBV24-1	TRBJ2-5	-	CATSDLIGETQYF	TGTGCCACCAGTGATTTGATCGGGGAGACCCAGTACTTC
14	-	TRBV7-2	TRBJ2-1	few	CASSSDPAYNEQFF	TGTGCCAGCAGCTCGGACCCAGCCTACAATGAGCAGTTCTTC
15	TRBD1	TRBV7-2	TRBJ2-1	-	CASRFRDSSYNEQFF	TGTGCCAGCAGGTTTAGGGACAGCTCCTACAATGAGCAGTTCTTC
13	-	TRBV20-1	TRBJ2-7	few	CSARAQGLYEQYF	TGCAGTGCTAGGGCCCAGGGGCTGTACGAGCAGTACTTC
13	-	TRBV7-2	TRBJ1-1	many	CASSSGMNTEAFF	TGTGCCAGCAGCTCAGGGATGAACACTGAAGCTTTCTTT
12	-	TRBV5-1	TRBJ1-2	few	CASSLEGPGYTF	TGCGCCAGCAGCTTGGAGGGCCCTGGCTACACCTTC
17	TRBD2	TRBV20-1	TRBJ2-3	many	CSARGRTSGRSTDTQYF	TGCAGTGCTAGAGGCAGGACTAGCGGGAGGAGCACAGATACGCAGTATTTT
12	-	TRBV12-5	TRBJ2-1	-	CASGSDWGEQFF	TGTGCTAGTGGTTCCGACTGGGGTGAGCAGTTCTTC
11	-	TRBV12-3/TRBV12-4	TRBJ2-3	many	CASSEGDTQYF	TGTGCCAGCAGCGAAGGGGATACGCAGTATTTT
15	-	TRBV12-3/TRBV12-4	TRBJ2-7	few	CASTLGQTSSYEQYF	TGTGCCAGCACCCTAGGACAGACGAGCTCCTACGAGCAGTACTTC
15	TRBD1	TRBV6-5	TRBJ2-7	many	CASSYSRQGVYEQYF	TGTGCCAGCAGTTACTCGCGACAGGGGGTCTACGAGCAGTACTTC
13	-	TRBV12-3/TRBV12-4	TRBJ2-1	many	CASSLATEGEQFF	TGTGCCAGCAGTTTAGCTACCGAGGGGGAGCAGTTCTTC
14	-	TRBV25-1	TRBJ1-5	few	CASSVGIGNQPQHF	TGTGCCAGCAGTGTCGGGATCGGCAATCAGCCCCAGCATTTT
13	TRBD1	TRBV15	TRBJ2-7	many	CATSNRGAGEQYF	TGTGCCACCAGTAACAGGGGCGCCGGGGAGCAGTACTTC
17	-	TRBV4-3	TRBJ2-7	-	CASSREGGTTGNYEQYF	TGCGCCAGCAGCCGAGAGGGCGGAACGACAGGTAACTACGAGCAGTACTTC
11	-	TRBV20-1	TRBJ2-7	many	CSAASAYEQYF	TGCAGTGCTGCCAGCGCCTACGAGCAGTACTTC
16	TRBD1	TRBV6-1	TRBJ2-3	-	CASSGWSGGLTDTQYF	TGTGCCAGCAGTGGATGGTCAGGGGGCCTCACAGATACGCAGTATTTT
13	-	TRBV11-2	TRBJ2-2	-	CASSLDHTGELFF	TGTGCCAGCAGCTTAGACCACACCGGGGAGCTGTTTTTT
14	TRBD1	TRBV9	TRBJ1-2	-	CASSLDRDRYGYTF	TGTGCCAGCAGCTTAGACAGGGATCGGTATGGCTACACCTTC
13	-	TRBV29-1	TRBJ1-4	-	CSVEEGTNEKLFF	TGCAGCGTTGAGGAGGGAACTAATGAAAAACTGTTTTTT
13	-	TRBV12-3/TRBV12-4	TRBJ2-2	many	CASSLTATGELFF	TGTGCCAGCAGTTTAACAGCGACCGGGGAGCTGTTTTTT
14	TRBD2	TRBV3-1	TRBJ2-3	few	CASNSGGGGDTQYF	TGTGCCAGCAACTCCGGGGGGGGAGGAGATACGCAGTATTTT
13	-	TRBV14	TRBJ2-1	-	CASSHKGEVEQFF	TGTGCCAGCAGCCATAAGGGGGAGGTTGAGCAGTTCTTC
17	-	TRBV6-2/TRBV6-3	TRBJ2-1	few	CASSYTPFKRINNEQFF	TGTGCCAGCAGTTACACCCCATTTAAGCGGATTAACAATGAGCAGTTCTTC
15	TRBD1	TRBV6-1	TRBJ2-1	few	CASSDSGTGYNEQFF	TGTGCCAGCAGTGATTCCGGGACAGGCTACAATGAGCAGTTCTTC
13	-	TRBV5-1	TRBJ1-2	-	CASRATGFYGYTF	TGCGCCAGCAGGGCCACGGGGTTCTATGGCTACACCTTC
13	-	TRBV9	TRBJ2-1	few	CASSVEDHNEQFF	TGTGCCAGCAGCGTCGAGGATCACAATGAGCAGTTCTTC
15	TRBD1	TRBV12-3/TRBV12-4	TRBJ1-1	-	CASSPPRTGKTEAFF	TGTGCCAGCAGCCCACCGAGGACAGGGAAAACTGAAGCTTTCTTT
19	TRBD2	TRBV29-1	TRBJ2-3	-	CSVEAGGTSGIGGPDTQYF	TGCAGCGTTGAAGCAGGAGGGACTAGCGGGATAGGAGGACCAGATACGCAGTATTTT
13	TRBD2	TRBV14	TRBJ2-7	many	CASSRTSGYEQYF	TGTGCCAGCAGCCGGACTAGCGGCTACGAGCAGTACTTC